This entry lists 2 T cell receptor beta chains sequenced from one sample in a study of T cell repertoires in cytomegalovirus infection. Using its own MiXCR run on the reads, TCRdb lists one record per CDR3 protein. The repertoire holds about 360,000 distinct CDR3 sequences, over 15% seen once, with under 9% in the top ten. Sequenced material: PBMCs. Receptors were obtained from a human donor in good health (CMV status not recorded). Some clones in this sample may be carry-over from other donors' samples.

The CDR3: CSVEDGQGEPQHF. DNA for the CDR3: TGCAGCGTTGAAGATGGACAGGGTGAGCCCCAGCATTTT. The genes are TRBV29-1 and TRBJ1-5; 8 nucleotides match TRBD1. The CDR3 consists of 13 residues. CDR1 and CDR2 from the germline V gene are SQVTM and ANQGSEA. V lost 0 bases and J lost 8; bases outside the gene matches: 3.

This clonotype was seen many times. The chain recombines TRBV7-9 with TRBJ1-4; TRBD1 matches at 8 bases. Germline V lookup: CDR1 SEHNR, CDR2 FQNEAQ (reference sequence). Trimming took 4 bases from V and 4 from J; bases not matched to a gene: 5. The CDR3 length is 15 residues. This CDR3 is CASSSHRGSNEKLFF. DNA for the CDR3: TGTGCCAGCAGCTCGCACAGGGGGAGTAATGAAAAACTGTTTTTT.